This T cell receptor (beta chain) was recovered during a study of cytomegalovirus exposure and HLA in healthy donors. In the PCR, 60 Vbeta and 13 Jbeta primers were used. Using immunoSEQ multiplex PCR, the repertoire was profiled, and TCRdb retains in-frame clones only, with some absent. The data show approximately 97,000 clones, 79% seen once. Of note for this clone: Its specificity is not known.

General observations from the study: TCR beta chains numbering 164 were designated cytomegalovirus-associated. Earlier analysis yielded a pattern in which most TCR beta V segments were productive about 87% or about 30% of the time.

Germline lookup yields CDR1 SGHRS and CDR2 YFSETQ. The CDR3 consists of 15 residues. The ends were cut back, 0 bases at V and 0 bases at J, with 8 bases in the middle. The clonotype was recovered from a male donor in good health and CMV-seropositive. V and J are TRBV5-1 and TRBJ2-3, with D perhaps TRBD1 (6 bases). Source material: PBMCs. This CDR3 reads CASSLDGTSTDTQYF. CDR3 in DNA: TGCGCCAGCAGCTTGGATGGGACAAGCACAGATACGCAGTATTTT.